This T cell receptor (beta chain) derives from a study of CD8 T cells in ankylosing spondylitis. Libraries for TCR beta were made by quantitative 5'-RACE with molecular barcodes. TCRdb itself ran the 5' RACE reads through MiXCR, one entry per CDR3 protein. There are hundreds of thousands of distinct CDR3 sequences in the sample; 8.6% occur only once, and approximately 6.2% lies in the top ten. Notes on the study in general: Reportedly, disease-linked clones are significantly enriched in ankylosing spondylitis patients' matched synovial fluid. Reactive arthritis synovial fluid and blood previously showed some of these motif variants. Clones that were linked to disease were CD8+ and were relatively rare in peripheral blood.

Comments on this clonotype: What it binds is not known.

V lost 1 base and J lost 2, with 17 bases in between. Germline lookup yields CDR1 LNHNV and CDR2 YYDKDF (reference sequence). The CDR3 runs to 18 residues. The clonotype comes from a male donor with ankylosing spondylitis or in good health (not recorded which). Sequencing input: blood, either unsorted or a sorted T cell fraction (not recorded which). The chain has TRBV15 and TRBJ2-2, with D tentatively TRBD2 (6 bases). The CDR3 DNA follows: TGTGCCACCAGCAGAGTTCGCCGGGGACTTGCAAACACCGGGGAGCTGTTTTTT. Protein product: CATSRVRRGLANTGELFF.